One sample yielded the 30 T cell receptor beta chains listed below, sequenced in a study of T-cell reconstitution after alpha-beta-depleted transplantation in children. Unique molecular identifiers were used to barcode this TCRbeta library. TCRdb ran MiXCR on the PCR reads and lists one entry per CDR3 protein. This table has around 440,000 distinct CDR3 sequences, 10% appearing once. The sequencing used PBMCs, collected before TCRalphabeta/CD19-depleted stem cell transplant. The receptors were gathered from a child aged 2 to 10 with inherited bone marrow failure, due to receive a stem cell transplant.

This chain links TRBV19 with TRBJ1-1; 7 nucleotides align to TRBD1. CDR1 and CDR2 from the germline V gene are LNHDA and SQIVND (reference sequence). The V and J ends lost 7 bases and 5 bases, in that order; junction bases with no gene match: 10. The CDR3 runs to 14 residues. CDR3 amino acids: CASTMNRGRTEAFF. The CDR3 DNA reads TGTGCCAGTACCATGAACAGGGGCCGTACTGAAGCTTTCTTT.

This clonotype was detected many times. The gene calls are TRBV7-9 and TRBJ1-2; D is unclear. The germline V and J ends were trimmed by 5 bases and 4 bases, with 14 bases remaining between them. This CDR3 region has 14 residues. Germline CDR1 is SEHNR and CDR2 is FQNEAQ (reference sequence). The CDR3 reads CASSHTTAPYGYTF. The DNA for the CDR3 is TGTGCCAGCAGCCACACAACAGCCCCCTATGGCTACACCTTC. Full variable domain (remainder filled in from reference TRBV7-9 and TRBJ1-2): DTGVSQNPRHKITKRGQNVTFRCDPISEHNRLYWYRQTLGQGPEFLTYFQNEAQLEKSRLLSDRFSAERPKGSFSTLEIQRTEQGDSAMYLCASSHTTAPYGYTFGSGTRLTVV.

There are many counts of this clonotype. The J gene is TRBJ1-5, the V gene TRBV6-2 or TRBV6-3; possible D gene TRBD1, 6 bases. Germline CDR1 is MNHEY and CDR2 is SVGEGT. The CDR3 runs 15 residues. V was trimmed by 7 bases and J by 5 bases, leaving 18 bases between them. CDR3 sequence (DNA): TGTGCCAGCACCAATCGGGGGGCCAGGGATCAGCCCCAGCATTTT. Translating it yields CASTNRGARDQPQHF.

This clonotype was observed a few times. The chain carries TRBV19 and TRBJ2-7; the D gene is possibly TRBD2 (5 bases). V was shortened by 3 bases and J by 3 bases, with 12 bases between the two germline ends. In germline, CDR1 is LNHDA, CDR2 SQIVND (reference sequence). The CDR3 runs to 14 residues. CDR3: CASSMEPGIYEQYF. The CDR3 DNA reads as TGTGCCAGTAGTATGGAGCCGGGAATCTACGAGCAGTACTTC.

The chain links TRBV6-5 to TRBJ2-4, with D unclear. This CDR3 spans 14 amino acids. Per the germline V gene, CDR1 is MNHEY and CDR2 is SVGAGI. V was clipped by 6 bases and J by 0 bases, with 9 bases between them. The CDR3 spells CASSIDLAKNIQYF. CDR3 DNA sequence: TGTGCCAGCAGCATTGATCTAGCCAAAAACATTCAGTACTTC.

In its sample, this clonotype was seen many times. This rearrangement joins TRBV27 to TRBJ2-7, with unresolved D. Between the trimmed V and J ends, which lost 3 bases and 4 bases, there was a span of 13 bases. Germline V gene lookup returns CDR1 MNHEY and CDR2 SMNVEV (reference sequence). The CDR3 extends over 14 amino acids. This CDR3 reads CASSFLPGRYEQYF. The CDR3 DNA reads TGTGCCAGCAGTTTCCTACCCGGCCGGTACGAGCAGTACTTC.

In this sample, this clonotype turned up many times. CDR3 coding DNA: TGTGCCAGCACCACTTTAGCGGGAGGAGGGGAGACCCAGTACTTC. Protein: CASTTLAGGGETQYF. The genes are TRBV3-1 and TRBJ2-5; the match to TRBD2 covers 10 bases. This CDR3 spans 15 amino acids. V shed 7 bases and J 5 bases; nucleotides not matched to a gene: 10. CDR1 is LGHDT, CDR2 YNNKEL, per germline (reference sequence).

This chain uses TRBV9 with TRBJ1-4; 7 positions agree with TRBD1. V was clipped by 0 bases and J by 6 bases; unmatched bases: 5. Germline V gene sequence: CDR1 SGDLS, CDR2 YYNGEE. This CDR3 spans 15 amino acids. CDR3 coding DNA: TGTGCCAGCAGCGTAGAAGGGGGCCTGGATGAAAAACTGTTTTTT. Residues: CASSVEGGLDEKLFF.

This clonotype was seen more than once but under ten times. The J gene is TRBJ1-2, the V gene TRBV20-1; D remains unclear. Germline CDR1 is DFQATT and CDR2 is SNEGSKA (reference sequence). Trimming removed 0 bases from V and 7 bases from J, with 18 bases in between. This CDR3 comprises 15 residues. CDR3 nucleotide sequence: TGCAGTGCTAGAGATCAAAGACAATTTCCTATTGGCTACACCTTC. It is translated as CSARDQRQFPIGYTF.

This clonotype has ten or more counts. The V call is TRBV5-1, the J call TRBJ2-5, with unresolved D. This CDR3 has 13 amino acids. The V gene lost 0 bases and the J gene lost 5 bases, with 8 bases spanning the gap. Germline V gene lookup returns CDR1 SGHRS and CDR2 YFSETQ. CDR3 coding DNA: TGCGCCAGCAGCTTGGGGCGGACGGAGACCCAGTACTTC. Its protein product is CASSLGRTETQYF.

The table lists this clonotype with many counts. CDR3 protein: CSARVGRFYGYTF. The CDR3 DNA reads TGCAGTGCTAGAGTCGGCAGGTTCTATGGCTACACCTTC. The chain couples TRBV20-1 to TRBJ1-2; D not resolved. Germline loops: CDR1 DFQATT, CDR2 SNEGSKA (reference sequence). With 1 base removed from V and 4 bases from J, the gap between germline ends came to 10 bases. The CDR3 is made up of 13 amino acids.

This chain joins TRBV20-1 and TRBJ1-1; perhaps TRBD1 as D (5 bases). The CDR3 consists of 12 residues. Germline loops: CDR1 DFQATT, CDR2 SNEGSKA (reference sequence). V lost 3 bases and J lost 9, with 14 bases in between. The CDR3 bases are TGCAGTGCTAGGGGGCTCGAGTTACAAGCTTTCTTT. Its translation is CSARGLELQAFF.

This clonotype was picked up a small number of times. This chain connects TRBV7-9 to TRBJ1-2, with 7 bases fitting TRBD1. With 1 base clipped from V and 6 bases from J, the junction kept 8 bases outside the gene matches. Germline V gene sequence: CDR1 SEHNR, CDR2 FQNEAQ (reference sequence). This CDR3 has 15 residues. The CDR3 loop reads CASSLEGGQMNGYTF. The CDR3 bases are TGTGCCAGCAGCTTAGAGGGGGGACAGATGAATGGCTACACCTTC.

The rearrangement uses TRBV20-1 and TRBJ2-1; perhaps TRBD2 as D (5 bases). CDR1 and CDR2 from the germline V gene are DFQATT and SNEGSKA (reference sequence). Trimming cost V 3 bases and J 3 bases, with 15 bases left between them. The CDR3 totals 15 residues. The CDR3 nucleotides read TGCAGTGCTAGGATACTAGGCAATTACTACAATGAGCAGTTCTTC. Protein: CSARILGNYYNEQFF.

This clonotype has just a few counts. This rearrangement joins TRBV28 to TRBJ1-2; the match to TRBD1 covers 11 bases. V was clipped by 5 bases and J by 5 bases; unmatched bases: 10. The CDR3 length is 16 residues. The germline gives CDR1 MDHEN, CDR2 SYDVKM. CDR3 residues: CASSPISGTGGYGYTF. For the CDR3, the DNA is TGTGCCAGCAGTCCAATTTCCGGGACAGGGGGTTATGGCTACACCTTC.

This clonotype appeared many times. The rearrangement links TRBV18 to TRBJ2-1; the D gene is possibly TRBD2 (6 bases). Trimming stripped 4 bases from V and 13 bases from J, with 14 bases between. The CDR3 has 12 residues. CDR1 and CDR2 (germline): KGHSH, LQKENI. This CDR3 is CASSLRDFPQFF. In DNA, the CDR3 is TGTGCCAGCTCACTCCGGGACTTCCCCCAGTTCTTC.

This clonotype was detected a few times. The chain has TRBV6-5 and TRBJ2-6, with TRBD2 identical over 11 bases. This CDR3 is 16 amino acids long. The germline CDR1 and CDR2 sequences are MNHEY and SVGAGI. V gave up 7 bases and J gave up 1 base; unmatched junction bases: 3. The CDR3 DNA reads TGTGCCAGCATGGGACTAGCGGAATCTGGGGCCAACGTCCTGACTTTC. Translation: CASMGLAESGANVLTF.

This clonotype was counted at least ten times. CDR3 sequence reads: CASSSSGSRSDEQFF. In nucleotides, the CDR3 is TGTGCCAGCAGCTCTAGCGGGAGCCGGAGCGATGAGCAGTTCTTC. The V gene is TRBV11-3, the J gene TRBJ2-1; 10 bases are a match to TRBD2. CDR3 length: 15 residues. The V and J ends lost 4 bases and 8 bases, in that order; junction bases with no gene match: 8. Per germline, CDR1 SGHNT and CDR2 YENEEA.

Ten or more counts support this clonotype. This rearrangement joins TRBV6-2 or TRBV6-3 to TRBJ2-7, with 9 bases identical to TRBD1. Germline V lookup: CDR1 MNHEY, CDR2 SVGEGT. V shed 2 bases and J 7 bases; nucleotides not matched to a gene: 12. The CDR3 consists of 16 residues. The CDR3, as DNA: TGTGCCAGCAGTTACAGGGGGACAGGGTCCTCGAGGGAGCAGTACTTC. This encodes CASSYRGTGSSREQYF.

The V and J genes are TRBV29-1 and TRBJ2-7; no definite D call. Germline CDR1 reads SQVTM; CDR2 reads ANQGSEA. V lost 4 bases, J lost 6 bases, and 10 bases lay in between. The CDR3 is made up of 11 amino acids. CDR3 amino acids: CSVGHPSEQYF. The CDR3 region has the DNA TGCAGCGTTGGTCACCCGTCCGAGCAGTACTTC.

The rearrangement links TRBV12-3 or TRBV12-4 to TRBJ2-3, with D perhaps matching TRBD1 or TRBD2 (5 bases each). The CDR3 totals 15 residues. Trimming removed 6 bases from V and 3 bases from J, with 16 bases in between. The CDR3 DNA is TGTGCCAGCAGATCAGAGGGGTTAATGACAGATACGCAGTATTTT. This gives the protein CASRSEGLMTDTQYF.

The chain couples TRBV2 to TRBJ2-1, with TRBD2 matching over 10 bases. The V gene end was trimmed by 8 bases and the J gene end by 4 bases; junction bases not matched to a gene: 2. This CDR3 comprises 13 residues. Germline V gene lookup returns CDR1 SNHLY and CDR2 FYNNEI. CDR3 bases: TGTGCCAGCTGGACTAGCGGATACAATGAGCAGTTCTTC. Translation: CASWTSGYNEQFF.

Worth noting for this clonotype: One base away lies a much larger clone, so this may be a sequencing read error. The rearrangement uses TRBV5-4 and TRBJ2-5; D gene uncertain. The CDR3 is 14 residues long. CDR1 and CDR2 (germline): SGHNT, YYREEE (reference sequence). V was trimmed by 6 bases and J by 4 bases, leaving 16 bases between them. The CDR3 coding sequence is TGTGCCAGCAAAGAAGGGCCCCCACGAGAGACCCAGTACTTC. Encoded protein: CASKEGPPRETQYF.

CDR3 nucleotides: TGTGCCACCAGCAGCAGGACAGGGCACGAGCAGTACTTC. Its translation: CATSSRTGHEQYF. The rearrangement uses TRBV15 and TRBJ2-7, with TRBD1 matching 8 bases. Looked up from germline, CDR1 is LNHNV and CDR2 is YYDKDF (reference sequence). This CDR3 contains 13 residues. Trimming at V came to 3 bases and at J to 5 bases, leaving 3 bases not matched to a gene.

This clonotype was recorded at least ten times. The chain recombines TRBV7-2 with TRBJ2-1, with D possibly being TRBD1 (6 bases). V was shortened by 3 bases and J by 3 bases, with 12 bases between the two germline ends. From germline, CDR1 is SGHTA and CDR2 FQGNSA. This CDR3 contains 15 residues. CDR3 nucleotides: TGTGCCAGCAGCTTGGGGGCGGACAACTACAATGAGCAGTTCTTC. Translation gives CASSLGADNYNEQFF.

This clonotype was seen more than once but under ten times. This chain links TRBV4-3 with TRBJ2-4; no clear D gene. CDR1 and CDR2 (germline): LGHNA, YSLEER. Trimming stripped 0 bases from V and 1 base from J, with 10 bases between. The CDR3 sequence is 16 residues long. The CDR3 coding sequence is TGCGCCAGCAGCCAAGATGGTGGAGAGGCCAAAAACATTCAGTACTTC. The encoded protein is CASSQDGGEAKNIQYF.

Many counts were recorded for this clonotype. A read error may account for a junction end that differs from germline. J is TRBJ2-1 and V is TRBV7-7; 9 nucleotides line up with TRBD2. The length of the CDR3 is 15 residues. Looked up from germline, CDR1 is SSHAT and CDR2 is FNYEAQ (reference sequence). The DNA for the CDR3 is TGTGCTAGCAGCCCTCAGCGGGAGGATTACAATGAGCAGTTCTTC. This codes for CASSPQREDYNEQFF.

At least ten counts were recorded for this clonotype. The CDR3 sequence is CASSQTSGGTHSYEQYF. CDR3 DNA sequence: TGCGCCAGCAGCCAAACTAGCGGCGGGACGCACTCCTACGAGCAGTACTTC. The chain combines TRBV4-1 with TRBJ2-7, with 8 nucleotides matching TRBD2. V shed 2 bases, J shed 0 bases, and the junction held 9 bases outside the gene matches. Germline-derived CDR1 and CDR2 are MGHRA and YSYEKL. The CDR3 contains 17 residues.

This clonotype was counted at least ten times. This chain connects TRBV30 to TRBJ1-4; 8 nucleotides line up with TRBD1. Losses at the gene ends were 4 bases for V and 7 bases for J; bases not matched to a gene: 5. From germline, CDR1 is GTSNPN and CDR2 SVGIG (reference sequence). This CDR3 has 13 amino acids. The CDR3 is CAWNRGIVEKLFF. The DNA of the CDR3 is TGTGCCTGGAACAGGGGGATAGTTGAAAAACTGTTTTTT.

Many counts were recorded for this clonotype. The chain couples TRBV9 to TRBJ2-1; 10 bases fit TRBD2. The germline V gene encodes CDR1 SGDLS and CDR2 YYNGEE. The CDR3 is made up of 16 amino acids. J was trimmed by 4 bases and V by 0 bases; bases with no gene match: 4. The CDR3 loop reads CASSVASSGGYNEQFF. DNA of the CDR3: TGTGCCAGCAGCGTAGCGTCTAGCGGGGGTTACAATGAGCAGTTCTTC.